This T cell receptor (beta chain) is drawn from a study of a mutant IDH1 vaccine in newly diagnosed glioma. Concerning this clone: Its cognate antigen is unknown.

Sequencing used immunoSEQ multiplex PCR; TCRdb keeps in-frame clones, though not all of them. The sample lists tens of thousands of clones, 80% to 90% occurring once. CDR1 is MNHEY and CDR2 is SVGAGI in the germline V gene. The CDR3 sequence is 15 residues long. The V gene lost 2 bases and the J gene lost 2 bases, with 10 bases spanning the gap. Time point: week 35, safety follow-up. Vaccination comprised doses that each held 300 ug of mutant IDH1 20-mer peptide, plus topical imiquimod. Astrocytomas found in donors were new, WHO grade 3 or 4, IDH1-mutant and ATRX-lost. The chain couples TRBV6-5 to TRBJ1-5; D ambiguous. The specimen was PBMCs, collected from a glioma patient whose treatment included an IDH1 peptide vaccine. This TCR derives from a man in his thirties or forties with glioma. CDR3 region: CASSYNSLGNQPQHF. The CDR3 DNA follows: TGTGCCAGCAGTTACAACAGTTTGGGCAATCAGCCCCAGCATTTT.